Each of the 30 T cell receptor beta chains below was sequenced from the same sample in a study of blood T cell repertoires in COVID-19. The assay was immunoSEQ multiplex PCR, and TCRdb's table has in-frame clones only and misses some. The sample lists under 300,000 clones; roughly 82% were seen once. What was sequenced was peripheral blood. The source of these receptors is a woman aged 80 or over with active or convalescent COVID-19.

CDR3 bases: TGTGCCACCAGCAAAACCGTAGGGGGCACCGGAGAGACCCAGTACTTC. Translation: CATSKTVGGTGETQYF. The genes are TRBV15 and TRBJ2-5; 7 nucleotides match TRBD1. Trimming at V came to 4 bases and at J to 4 bases, leaving 12 bases not matched to a gene. This CDR3 has 16 residues. Per germline, CDR1 LNHNV and CDR2 YYDKDF (reference sequence). The complete variable domain, with remaining parts taken from reference TRBV15 and TRBJ2-5, reads DAMVIQNPRYQVTQFGKPVTLSCSQTLNHNVMYWYQQKSSQAPKLLFHYYDKDFNNEADTPDNFQSRRPNTSFCFLDIRSPGLGDTAMYLCATSKTVGGTGETQYFGPGTRLLVL.

This clone was found once. The chain carries TRBV28 and TRBJ1-2; D uncertain. CDR3 length: 14 residues. CDR1 is MDHEN and CDR2 is SYDVKM in the germline V gene. The germline V and J ends were trimmed by 5 bases and 5 bases, with 15 bases remaining between them. This CDR3 is CASSERGSLYGYTF. In nucleotides, the CDR3 is TGTGCCAGCAGTGAGAGAGGCAGCCTTTATGGCTACACCTTC.

J is TRBJ2-1 and V is TRBV18, with 10 bases fitting TRBD1. Germline-derived CDR1 and CDR2 are KGHSH and LQKENI. V lost 5 bases and J lost 5; bases outside the gene matches: 9. The CDR3 sequence is 16 residues long. The CDR3 DNA reads as TGTGCCAGCTCATCAGGCCGGGACAGGGGTGACAATGAGCAGTTCTTC. Its translation: CASSSGRDRGDNEQFF.

V gene TRBV3-1 (or the pseudogene TRBV3-2) combines with J gene TRBJ2-1; D is unresolved. Germline assignment: CDR1 LGHDT and CDR2 YNNKEL (reference sequence). This CDR3 comprises 13 residues. Trimming took 1 base from V and 6 from J, leaving 7 bases between them. CDR3 residues: CASSQVEVNEQFF. The CDR3 DNA reads TGTGCCAGCAGCCAAGTTGAGGTCAATGAGCAGTTCTTC.

CDR3 sequence reads: CASSYLERSTEAFF. The CDR3 nucleotides read TGTGCCAGCAGCTACCTTGAGAGGAGCACTGAAGCTTTCTTT. The chain joins TRBV7-8 to TRBJ1-1; D is unclear. Germline-derived CDR1 and CDR2 are SGHVS and FQNEAQ. V lost 4 bases to trimming and J lost 4 bases, with 13 bases between them. The CDR3 covers 14 residues.

This chain joins TRBV28 and TRBJ1-6, with D unresolved. Germline V CDR1 and CDR2: MDHEN, SYDVKM. V lost 6 bases to trimming and J lost 11 bases, with 23 bases between them. CDR3 size: 16 residues. CDR3 residues: CASSRRGLSHLPPLHF. CDR3 bases: TGTGCCAGCAGCCGTAGAGGGTTGTCCCATTTGCCACCCCTCCACTTT.

The CDR3 bases are TGCGCCAGCAGCTTGGGCGGGGCCCAGTACTTC. This gives the protein CASSLGGAQYF. The chain recombines TRBV5-1 with TRBJ2-5; maybe TRBD2 (6 bases). The germline V gene encodes CDR1 SGHRS and CDR2 YFSETQ. V lost 0 bases and J 9 bases, leaving 6 bases between the germline ends. The CDR3 spans 11 residues. Full variable domain (outside the CDR3, taken from reference TRBV5-1 and TRBJ2-5): KAGVTQTPRYLIKTRGQQVTLSCSPISGHRSVSWYQQTPGQGLQFLFEYFSETQRNKGNFPGRFSGRQFSNSRSEMNVSTLELGDSALYLCASSLGGAQYFGPGTRLLVL.

This clone has more than one count but fewer than ten. The chain couples TRBV2 to TRBJ1-1; D is uncertain. V was trimmed by 4 bases and J by 4 bases, leaving 13 bases between them. Germline V gene lookup returns CDR1 SNHLY and CDR2 FYNNEI. CDR3 size: 14 residues. The CDR3 loop is CASSAQTQLTEAFF. The CDR3 bases are TGTGCCAGCAGTGCCCAGACACAGCTCACTGAAGCTTTCTTT.

The chain links TRBV6-1 to TRBJ1-2; TRBD1 matches 7 bases. The CDR3 spans 15 residues. Germline CDR1 MNHNS, CDR2 SASEGT. Trimming at V came to 3 bases and at J to 4 bases, leaving 8 bases not matched to a gene. CDR3 protein: CASSEAGTATYGYTF. DNA of the CDR3: TGTGCCAGCAGTGAGGCCGGGACAGCCACCTATGGCTACACCTTC.

This clone was counted at least ten times. This sequence joins TRBV10-2 and TRBJ2-1, with a weak D call TRBD2 (5 bases). CDR1 is WSHSY, CDR2 SAAADI, per germline. V lost 6 bases and J lost 4, with 7 bases in between. The CDR3 is 12 amino acids. CDR3 nucleotides: TGCGCCAGCAGGGGGAGTTACAATGAGCAGTTCTTC. This gives the protein CASRGSYNEQFF.

This sequence joins TRBV3-1 (or the pseudogene TRBV3-2) and TRBJ2-7, with 7 nucleotides matching TRBD1. CDR3 length: 16 amino acids. The V gene end was trimmed by 4 bases and the J gene end by 3 bases; junction bases not matched to a gene: 12. Germline loops: CDR1 LGHDT, CDR2 YNNKEL (reference sequence). CDR3 loop: CASSPDGAQGVYEQYF. Written as DNA, the CDR3 is TGTGCCAGCAGCCCCGACGGCGCGCAGGGGGTCTACGAGCAGTACTTC.

The chain combines TRBV4-1 with TRBJ1-1, with a weak D call TRBD1 (6 bases). The length of the CDR3 is 15 residues. The ends were cut back, 3 bases at V and 6 bases at J, with 17 bases in the middle. Germline-derived CDR1 and CDR2 are MGHRA and YSYEKL. The CDR3 spells CASSQEKQGVPEAFF. CDR3 nucleotide sequence: TGCGCCAGCAGCCAGGAGAAACAGGGAGTCCCTGAAGCTTTCTTT.

J is TRBJ1-5 and V is TRBV19, with D unresolved. CDR3 length equals 14 residues. CDR1 LNHDA and CDR2 SQIVND come from the germline V gene (reference sequence). V was shortened by 6 bases and J by 3 bases, with 12 bases between the two germline ends. The CDR3 coding sequence is TGTGCCAGTAGCTCAACGGGGTACAATCAGCCCCAGCATTTT. Amino acid sequence: CASSSTGYNQPQHF.

The V call is TRBV15, the J call TRBJ2-2; 11 nucleotides match TRBD1. The CDR3 has 17 residues. J was trimmed by 6 bases and V by 2 bases; bases with no gene match: 8. CDR1 is LNHNV, CDR2 YYDKDF, per germline (reference sequence). The CDR3 coding sequence is TGTGCCACCAGCAGACAGACTGGACAGGGGGCGTCCGGGGAGCTGTTTTTT. Its translation: CATSRQTGQGASGELFF.

CDR3 sequence: CASRQQPISGNTIYF. For the CDR3, the DNA is TGTGCCAGCAGACAGCAGCCCATCTCTGGAAACACCATATATTTT. The genes are TRBV2 and TRBJ1-3, with unresolved D. Germline assignment: CDR1 SNHLY and CDR2 FYNNEI. Trimming left V 6 bases short and J 0 bases short, with 12 bases between. CDR3 length: 15 amino acids.

This clone occurred a few times. The chain employs TRBV5-1 and TRBJ1-6; D gene uncertain. Germline assignment: CDR1 SGHRS and CDR2 YFSETQ. The CDR3 spans 14 residues. V was cut by 3 bases and J by 6 bases, with 10 bases left in between. The CDR3 loop reads CASSYRYSNSPLHF. In DNA, the CDR3 is TGCGCCAGCAGCTACCGGTACAGTAATTCACCCCTCCACTTT.

This clone was seen a handful of times. The chain has TRBV18 and TRBJ2-5, with no clear D. Trimming took off 6 bases at V and 3 bases at J, with 11 bases between the two ends. There are 13 residues in the CDR3. Germline V lookup: CDR1 KGHSH, CDR2 LQKENI. CDR3 sequence (DNA): TGTGCCAGCTCTCGCCAGCGCGAAGAGACCCAGTACTTC. Protein product: CASSRQREETQYF.

The chain links TRBV6-5 to TRBJ2-2; D gene uncertain. Germline V gives CDR1 MNHEY, CDR2 SVGAGI. V was cut by 6 bases and J by 4 bases, with 9 bases left in between. The CDR3 loop spans 13 amino acids. CDR3 DNA sequence: TGTGCCAGCAGACCACCAGGCACCGGGGAGCTGTTTTTT. Residues: CASRPPGTGELFF.

The genes are TRBV7-9 and TRBJ1-2; TRBD1 matches at 9 bases. Per the germline V gene, CDR1 is SEHNR and CDR2 is FQNEAQ (reference sequence). The V gene end was trimmed by 5 bases and the J gene end by 4 bases; junction bases not matched to a gene: 2. The CDR3 runs 13 residues. The CDR3 sequence: CASSQGQGYGYTF. Here the CDR3 DNA reads TGTGCCAGCAGCCAGGGACAGGGCTATGGCTACACCTTC.

The genes are TRBV21-1 and TRBJ1-1. TRBV21-1 is deemed a pseudogene. This CDR3 region has 16 residues. CDR3 bases: TGTGCCAGCAGCAGGAGGGGCGTCGACATGAACACTGAAGCTTTCTTT. Amino acid sequence: CASSRRGVDMNTEAFF.

This chain uses TRBV5-1 with TRBJ1-6, with 10 nucleotides matching TRBD1. Germline V gene sequence: CDR1 SGHRS, CDR2 YFSETQ. This CDR3 has 15 amino acids. The V gene end was trimmed by 2 bases and the J gene end by 10 bases; junction bases not matched to a gene: 6. The DNA for the CDR3 is TGCGCCAGCAGCTTAGGACAGGGGGACGGATCACCCCTCCACTTT. This encodes CASSLGQGDGSPLHF.

V gene TRBV3-1 (or the pseudogene TRBV3-2) combines with J gene TRBJ1-2; possibly TRBD1 for D (6 bases). V shed 4 bases and J shed 4 bases, with 13 bases lying between them. Germline lookup yields CDR1 LGHDT and CDR2 YNNKEL (reference sequence). The CDR3 runs to 14 residues. CDR3 nucleotides: TGTGCCAGCAGCCCCCGGACAGCGTTCTATGGCTACACCTTC. Protein sequence: CASSPRTAFYGYTF.

The chain carries TRBV5-1 and TRBJ1-3; TRBD1 matches at 8 bases. V was pared by 8 bases and J by 4 bases, with 8 bases of the junction left unmatched. This CDR3 is 14 amino acids long. Germline CDR1 and CDR2: SGHRS and YFSETQ. As DNA, the CDR3 is TGCGCCAGTTCTCAGGGGGCAGTCGGAAACACCATATATTTT. This gives the protein CASSQGAVGNTIYF.

The chain joins TRBV5-1 to TRBJ1-1; D unresolved. The CDR3 is 15 residues long. Germline values: CDR1 SGHRS, CDR2 YFSETQ. Trimming took off 4 bases at V and 1 base at J, with 14 bases between the two ends. This CDR3 reads CASSIGGPPNTEAFF. For the CDR3, the DNA is TGCGCCAGCAGCATTGGTGGGCCGCCGAACACTGAAGCTTTCTTT.

The J gene is TRBJ2-5, the V gene TRBV24-1; tentative D call: TRBD2 (6 bases). CDR1 is KGHDR, CDR2 SFDVKD, per germline. This CDR3 has 14 amino acids. Trimming removed 2 bases at V and 3 bases at J, with 9 bases between. CDR3 DNA: TGTGCCACCAGTGATTCGGGGGAAGAAGAGACCCAGTACTTC. Translation: CATSDSGEEETQYF.

The chain uses TRBV6-5 and TRBJ2-2; tentative D call: TRBD1 (6 bases). Germline CDR1 MNHEY, CDR2 SVGAGI. The CDR3 is 15 amino acids. The V gene lost 6 bases and the J gene lost 0 bases, with 11 bases spanning the gap. CDR3 nucleotide sequence: TGTGCCAGCAGCATACAGGGATCGAACACCGGGGAGCTGTTTTTT. This translates into CASSIQGSNTGELFF.

This chain uses TRBV5-4 with TRBJ1-3; maybe TRBD1 (5 bases). The CDR3 runs 16 residues. Germline V gene data show CDR1 as SGHNT and CDR2 as YYREEE (reference sequence). V lost 3 bases and J 1 base, leaving 14 bases between the germline ends. The CDR3 spells CASSSPLGASGNTIYF. As DNA, the CDR3 is TGTGCCAGCAGCTCCCCGTTAGGGGCTTCTGGAAACACCATATATTTT.

The chain carries TRBV28 and TRBJ1-1; 7 nucleotides align to TRBD1. The CDR3 consists of 13 residues. V dropped 9 bases and J dropped 4; count of bases not matched to a gene: 8. Germline CDR1 and CDR2: MDHEN and SYDVKM. CDR3 bases: TGTGCCAGTAGACGACAGGGTATCACTGAAGCTTTCTTT. Its translation is CASRRQGITEAFF.

The chain uses TRBV9 and TRBJ1-4; perhaps TRBD1 as D (5 bases). Germline CDR1 SGDLS, CDR2 YYNGEE. This CDR3 is 16 amino acids long. The V end lost 4 bases, the J end lost 5 bases, and 18 bases lay between the germline ends. CDR3 bases: TGTGCCAGCAGCCCCCGTCGGCAGGGAAGGAATGAAAAACTGTTTTTT. Its protein is CASSPRRQGRNEKLFF.

This chain connects TRBV6-5 to TRBJ2-3, with a tentative D call TRBD2 (6 bases). The V and J ends lost 2 bases and 5 bases respectively, with 11 bases between them. The CDR3 spans 14 residues. Germline CDR1 and CDR2: MNHEY and SVGAGI. The CDR3, as DNA: TGTGCCAGCAGTTACCGCGGGACGGGAGATACGCAGTATTTT. This gives the protein CASSYRGTGDTQYF.